The 4 T cell receptor beta chains listed next were all sequenced from one sample in a study of response to subunit inactivated influenza vaccine. TCRdb recomputed calls from the RT-PCR reads with MiXCR, one row per CDR3 protein. Among around 530,000 distinct CDR3 sequences listed, 10% to 15% were seen once. Source: PBMCs from blood, taken on the day of vaccination. The receptors come from a man between 50 and 59 years old who received an inactivated influenza vaccine.

There are a few counts of this clonotype. The chain combines TRBV29-1 with TRBJ2-7; 11 nucleotides match TRBD1. The germline gives CDR1 SQVTM, CDR2 ANQGSEA. The junction had 7 bases not matched to a gene; V was cut back by 5 bases and J by 4 bases. This CDR3 comprises 14 residues. This CDR3 is CSVYPGQGEYEQYF. For the CDR3, the DNA is TGCAGCGTTTACCCGGGACAGGGGGAATACGAGCAGTACTTC.

This rearrangement joins TRBV29-1 to TRBJ2-2; D perhaps matches TRBD2 (6 bases). Trimming left V 8 bases short and J 5 bases short, with 24 bases between. The CDR3 extends over 16 amino acids. Germline V gene sequence: CDR1 SQVTM, CDR2 ANQGSEA. CDR3 protein: CSTSPPAGSETGELFF. CDR3 DNA: TGCAGCACATCCCCCCCGGCGGGGAGTGAGACCGGGGAGCTGTTTTTT.

This CDR3 is CAISERPDGLNQPQHF. DNA of the CDR3: TGTGCCATCAGTGAGAGGCCTGACGGTCTCAATCAGCCCCAGCATTTT. The V and J genes are TRBV10-3 and TRBJ1-5; no definite D call. The CDR3 is made up of 16 amino acids. V was trimmed by 2 bases and J by 3 bases, leaving 14 bases between them. The germline gives CDR1 ENHRY, CDR2 SYGVKD.

This clonotype was detected a few times. V and J are TRBV20-1 and TRBJ2-3; D is ambiguous. CDR3 size: 15 residues. CDR1 is DFQATT and CDR2 is SNEGSKA in the germline V gene (reference sequence). V was pared by 2 bases and J by 0 bases, with 12 bases between. DNA of the CDR3: TGCAGTGCTAGAAACCCGACCTCTAGCACAGATACGCAGTATTTT. It encodes CSARNPTSSTDTQYF.